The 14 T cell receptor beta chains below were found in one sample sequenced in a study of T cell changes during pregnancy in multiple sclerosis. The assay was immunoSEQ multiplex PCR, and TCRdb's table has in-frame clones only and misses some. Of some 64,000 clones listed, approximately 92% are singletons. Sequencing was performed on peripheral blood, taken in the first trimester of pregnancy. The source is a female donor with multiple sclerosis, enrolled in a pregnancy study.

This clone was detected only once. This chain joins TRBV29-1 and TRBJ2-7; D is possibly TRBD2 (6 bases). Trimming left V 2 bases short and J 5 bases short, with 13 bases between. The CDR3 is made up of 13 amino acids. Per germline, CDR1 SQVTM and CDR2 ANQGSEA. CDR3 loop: CSVESGSLHEQYF. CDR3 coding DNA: TGCAGCGTTGAATCCGGGAGTCTCCACGAGCAGTACTTC.

CDR3 nucleotides: TGTGCCAGTAGACCTTTAGCGGGAGAACGATTCACAGATACGCAGTATTTT. It is translated as CASRPLAGERFTDTQYF. This sequence joins TRBV19 and TRBJ2-3; 9 bases align to TRBD2. This CDR3 has 17 residues. Unmatched junction bases numbered 12, after V lost 6 bases and J lost 2 bases. The V gene's germline CDR1 is LNHDA and CDR2 SQIVND (reference sequence).

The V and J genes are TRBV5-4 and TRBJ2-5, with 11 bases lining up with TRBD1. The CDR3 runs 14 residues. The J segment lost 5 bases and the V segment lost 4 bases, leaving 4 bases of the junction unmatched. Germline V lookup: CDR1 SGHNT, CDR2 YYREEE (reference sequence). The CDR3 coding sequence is TGTGCCAGCAGCCCGGGGGACAGGGGGGAGACCCAGTACTTC. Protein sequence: CASSPGDRGETQYF.

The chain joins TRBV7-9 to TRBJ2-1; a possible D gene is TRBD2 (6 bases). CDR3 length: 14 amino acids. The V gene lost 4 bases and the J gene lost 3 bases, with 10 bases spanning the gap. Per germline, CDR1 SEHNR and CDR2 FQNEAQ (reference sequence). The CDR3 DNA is TGTGCCAGCAGCTACGGACTAAACTACAATGAGCAGTTCTTC. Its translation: CASSYGLNYNEQFF.

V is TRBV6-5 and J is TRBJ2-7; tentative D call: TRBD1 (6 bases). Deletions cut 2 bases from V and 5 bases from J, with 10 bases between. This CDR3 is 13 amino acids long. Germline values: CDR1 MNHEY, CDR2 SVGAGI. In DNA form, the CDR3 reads TGTGCCAGCAGTTACGGGGGCCCCAACGAGCAGTACTTC. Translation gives CASSYGGPNEQYF.

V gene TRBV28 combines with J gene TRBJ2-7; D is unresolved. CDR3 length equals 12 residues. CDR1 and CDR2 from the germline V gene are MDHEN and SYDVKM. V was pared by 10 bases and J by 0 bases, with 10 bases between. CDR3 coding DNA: TGTGCCACTTCCCTACTCTCCTACGAGCAGTACTTC. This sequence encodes CATSLLSYEQYF.

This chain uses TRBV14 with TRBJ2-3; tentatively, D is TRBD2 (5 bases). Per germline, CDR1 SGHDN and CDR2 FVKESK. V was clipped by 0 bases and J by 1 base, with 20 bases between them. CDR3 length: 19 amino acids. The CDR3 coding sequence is TGTGCCAGCAGCCAAGATCTGGAAGGGAGATATTTTGGCACAGATACGCAGTATTTT. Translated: CASSQDLEGRYFGTDTQYF.

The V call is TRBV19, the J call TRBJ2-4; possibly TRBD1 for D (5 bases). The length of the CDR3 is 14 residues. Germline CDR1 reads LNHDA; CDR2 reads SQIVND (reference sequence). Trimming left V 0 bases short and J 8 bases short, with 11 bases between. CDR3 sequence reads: CASSIEGVKDIQYF. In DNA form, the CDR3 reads TGTGCCAGTAGTATAGAAGGGGTTAAAGACATTCAGTACTTC. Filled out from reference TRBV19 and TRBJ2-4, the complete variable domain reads DGGITQSPKYLFRKEGQNVTLSCEQNLNHDAMYWYRQDPGQGLRLIYYSQIVNDFQKGDIAEGYSVSREKKESFPLTVTSAQKNPTAFYLCASSIEGVKDIQYFGAGTRLSVL.

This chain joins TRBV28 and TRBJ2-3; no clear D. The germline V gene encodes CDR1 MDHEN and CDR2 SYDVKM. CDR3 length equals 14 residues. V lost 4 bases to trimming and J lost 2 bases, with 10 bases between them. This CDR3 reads CASSYSTNTDTQYF. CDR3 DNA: TGTGCCAGCAGTTACTCTACCAACACAGATACGCAGTATTTT.

The chain's CDR3 is CASSPRQGNGNQPQHF. The CDR3 DNA reads TGTGCCAGCAGTCCAAGACAGGGGAACGGCAATCAGCCCCAGCATTTT. V usage is TRBV28 and J usage is TRBJ1-5, with 8 bases fitting TRBD1. Per germline, CDR1 MDHEN and CDR2 SYDVKM. The CDR3 is 16 amino acids. V shed 5 bases, J shed 2 bases, and the junction held 8 bases outside the gene matches.

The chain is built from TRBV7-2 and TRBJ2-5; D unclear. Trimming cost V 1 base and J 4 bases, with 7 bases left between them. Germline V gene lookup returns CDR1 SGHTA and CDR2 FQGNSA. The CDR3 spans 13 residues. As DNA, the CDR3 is TGTGCCAGCAGCTTAGGACAAGGAGAGACCCAGTACTTC. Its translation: CASSLGQGETQYF.

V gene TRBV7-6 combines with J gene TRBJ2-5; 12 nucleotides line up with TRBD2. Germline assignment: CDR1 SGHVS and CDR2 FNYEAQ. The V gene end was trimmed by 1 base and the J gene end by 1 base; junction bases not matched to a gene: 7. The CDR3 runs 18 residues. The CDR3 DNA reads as TGTGCCAGCAGCTTAGGAGTATTGACTAGCGGGAGCCAAGAGACCCAGTACTTC. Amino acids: CASSLGVLTSGSQETQYF.

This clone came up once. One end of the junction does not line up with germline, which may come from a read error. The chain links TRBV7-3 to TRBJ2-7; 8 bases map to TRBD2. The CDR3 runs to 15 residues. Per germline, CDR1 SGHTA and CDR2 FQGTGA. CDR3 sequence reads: CASSLTSGPSYEQYF. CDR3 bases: TGTGCCAGCAGCCTAACTAGCGGCCCATCCTACGAGCAGTACTTC. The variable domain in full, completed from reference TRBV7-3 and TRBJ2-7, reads GAGVSQTPSNKVTEKGKYVELRCDPISGHTALYWYRQSLGQGPEFLIYFQGTGAADDSGLPNDRFFAVRPEGSVSTLKIQRTERGDSAVYLCASSLTSGPSYEQYFGPGTRLTVT.

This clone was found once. The CDR3 here is CASNHRERNYGYTF. The CDR3 DNA reads TGTGCCAGCAACCACAGGGAACGGAACTATGGCTACACCTTC. V usage is TRBV6-6 and J usage is TRBJ1-2, with D possibly matching TRBD1 (6 bases). This CDR3 spans 14 amino acids. Germline V lookup: CDR1 MNHNY, CDR2 SVGAGI (reference sequence). Trimming removed 7 bases from V and 2 bases from J, with 14 bases in between.